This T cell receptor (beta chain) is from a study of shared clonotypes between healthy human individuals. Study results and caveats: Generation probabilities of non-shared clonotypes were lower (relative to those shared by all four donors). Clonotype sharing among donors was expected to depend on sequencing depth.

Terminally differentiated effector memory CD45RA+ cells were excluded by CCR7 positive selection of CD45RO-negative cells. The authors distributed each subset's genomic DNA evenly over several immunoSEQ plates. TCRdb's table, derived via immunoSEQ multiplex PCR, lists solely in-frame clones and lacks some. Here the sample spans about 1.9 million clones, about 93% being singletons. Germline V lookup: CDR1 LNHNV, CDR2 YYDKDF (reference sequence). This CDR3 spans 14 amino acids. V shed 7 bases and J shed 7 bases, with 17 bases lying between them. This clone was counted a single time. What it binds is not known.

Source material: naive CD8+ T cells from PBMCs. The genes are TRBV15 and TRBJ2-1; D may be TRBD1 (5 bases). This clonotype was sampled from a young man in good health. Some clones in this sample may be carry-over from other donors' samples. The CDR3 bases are TGTGCCACCAAGGACACAGGAGTCGGTAATGAGCAGTTCTTC. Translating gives CATKDTGVGNEQFF.